This T cell receptor beta chain originates from a study of T cell changes during pregnancy in multiple sclerosis. This clone was seen just once. Sequenced by immunoSEQ multiplex PCR; TCRdb stores in-frame clones only, minus some. The sample has fewer than 40,000 clones; 75% to 95% are singletons. The germline V gene encodes CDR1 SEHNR and CDR2 FQNEAQ (reference sequence). V lost 3 bases and J lost 7; bases outside the gene matches: 10. This CDR3 region has 15 residues. Material: CD8+ T cells from peripheral blood mononuclear cells, obtained before pregnancy. V and J are TRBV7-9 and TRBJ2-7, with TRBD1 matching over 9 bases. The sequence was obtained from a female donor with multiple sclerosis, enrolled in a pregnancy study. CDR3 protein: CASSFSGTGRLEQYF. In nucleotides, the CDR3 is TGTGCCAGCAGCTTCTCCGGGACAGGGCGGCTTGAGCAGTACTTC.